These 15 T cell receptor beta chains originate from one sample sequenced in a study of blood T cell repertoires in COVID-19. Assay: immunoSEQ multiplex PCR; the TCRdb copy retains only in-frame clones and omits some. Of more than 40,000 clones listed, 65% to 90% are singletons. The sequenced sample was peripheral blood. The receptors were gathered from an elderly woman with acute or convalescent COVID-19.

The chain recombines TRBV12-3 or TRBV12-4 with TRBJ1-2; D remains ambiguous. Trimming pared 6 bases from V and 2 bases from J, leaving 7 bases between. This CDR3 has 12 residues. The CDR3 here is CASSTENYGYTF. CDR3 sequence (DNA): TGTGCCAGCAGCACAGAAAACTATGGCTACACCTTC.

The rearrangement uses TRBV3-1 (or the pseudogene TRBV3-2) and TRBJ2-1; a weak D match, TRBD1 (6 bases). Germline V gene sequence: CDR1 LGHDT, CDR2 YNNKEL (reference sequence). The V end was cut by 4 bases, the J end by 10 bases, with 14 bases between. The CDR3 has 13 amino acids. The CDR3: CASSPWTDSEQFF. CDR3 coding DNA: TGTGCCAGCAGCCCTTGGACAGACTCAGAGCAGTTCTTC.

This sequence joins TRBV12-3 or TRBV12-4 and TRBJ2-7; a possible D gene is TRBD2 (5 bases). The CDR3 totals 12 residues. Deletions cut 3 bases from V and 6 bases from J, with 9 bases between. CDR3 in amino acids: CASSFNEGEQYF. The CDR3 nucleotides read TGTGCCAGCAGTTTTAACGAGGGCGAGCAGTACTTC.

On this clone: Distinct nucleotide sequences in the sample also encode this CDR3. V gene TRBV10-1 combines with J gene TRBJ2-1; D is perhaps TRBD2 (5 bases). The V end lost 2 bases, the J end lost 7 bases, and 6 bases lay between the germline ends. Germline V CDR1 and CDR2: WNHNN, SYGVQD (reference sequence). CDR3 size: 12 residues. CDR3 loop: CASSEPGNEQFF. The CDR3 region has the DNA TGCGCCAGCAGTGAGCCGGGGAATGAGCAGTTCTTC.

The V call is TRBV18, the J call TRBJ1-6; 7 bases match TRBD1. The CDR3 covers 14 residues. V shed 3 bases and J 9 bases; nucleotides not matched to a gene: 5. The V gene's germline CDR1 is KGHSH and CDR2 LQKENI. In nucleotides, the CDR3 is TGTGCCAGCTCACCCCTCGACAGGGCTTCACCCCTCCACTTT. It encodes CASSPLDRASPLHF. The variable domain in full, completed from reference TRBV18 and TRBJ1-6, reads NAGVMQNPRHLVRRRGQEARLRCSPMKGHSHVYWYRQLPEEGLKFMVYLQKENIIDESGMPKERFSAEFPKEGPSILRIQQVVRGDSAAYFCASSPLDRASPLHFGNGTRLTVT.

The V call is TRBV5-1, the J call TRBJ2-2; 7 positions match TRBD2. The germline V gene has CDR1 SGHRS and CDR2 YFSETQ. CDR3 length equals 16 residues. V trimming: 0 bases; J trimming: 0 bases; junction bases outside the gene matches: 2. CDR3 sequence reads: CASSLVSGANTGELFF. Written as DNA, the CDR3 is TGCGCCAGCAGCTTGGTCAGCGGGGCGAACACCGGGGAGCTGTTTTTT.

The rearrangement links TRBV4-1 to TRBJ2-2; 8 bases line up with TRBD2. Germline V gives CDR1 MGHRA, CDR2 YSYEKL. The CDR3 loop spans 16 amino acids. V was pared by 3 bases and J by 4 bases, with 7 bases of the junction left unmatched. Here the CDR3 reads CASSQGLVWGTGELFF. As DNA, the CDR3 is TGCGCCAGCAGCCAGGGACTAGTCTGGGGCACCGGGGAGCTGTTTTTT.

V is TRBV2 and J is TRBJ1-1; 7 bases align to TRBD1. Germline V gene data show CDR1 as SNHLY and CDR2 as FYNNEI. The trim removed 4 bases at V and 5 bases at J, leaving 10 bases unmatched. The CDR3 runs to 15 residues. In DNA form, the CDR3 reads TGTGCCAGCAGTGGGGCAGGGGGACGGAATACTGAAGCTTTCTTT. The encoded protein is CASSGAGGRNTEAFF.

This chain connects TRBV19 to TRBJ2-6, with D perhaps matching TRBD2 (6 bases). The germline V and J ends were trimmed by 8 bases and 0 bases, with 8 bases remaining between them. CDR3 length: 14 amino acids. Germline CDR1 reads LNHDA; CDR2 reads SQIVND (reference sequence). The DNA of the CDR3 is TGTGCCAGTCGGGGGAGCTCTGGGGCCAACGTCCTGACTTTC. Amino acids: CASRGSSGANVLTF.

V is TRBV5-6 and J is TRBJ2-3, with 8 bases lining up with TRBD1. The J segment lost 4 bases and the V segment lost 5 bases, leaving 6 bases of the junction unmatched. CDR3 length: 14 residues. Germline CDR1 and CDR2: SGHDT and YYEEEE. CDR3 DNA sequence: TGTGCCAGCAGAGGACAGGGCGAAGCAGATACGCAGTATTTT. Protein sequence: CASRGQGEADTQYF.

This clone was seen once. V and J are TRBV30 and TRBJ2-5; TRBD1 is a possible D gene (6 bases). CDR1 GTSNPN and CDR2 SVGIG come from the germline V gene (reference sequence). The CDR3 totals 15 residues. Trimming pared 4 bases from V and 5 bases from J, leaving 20 bases between. CDR3 region: CAWTPFAGVRETQYF. As DNA, the CDR3 is TGTGCCTGGACACCCTTTGCAGGGGTACGGGAGACCCAGTACTTC.

The J gene is TRBJ2-5, the V gene TRBV11-2, with 12 bases identical to TRBD2. The CDR3 has 15 amino acids. V was pared by 5 bases and J by 5 bases, with 6 bases of the junction left unmatched. Germline values: CDR1 SGHAT, CDR2 FQNNGV. Here the CDR3 reads CASSRRLAGEETQYF. The DNA for the CDR3 is TGTGCCAGCAGCCGGCGACTAGCGGGGGAGGAGACCCAGTACTTC.

The chain is built from TRBV6-2 or TRBV6-3 and TRBJ2-7; no clear D. CDR1 is MNHEY, CDR2 SVGEGT, per germline. V was shortened by 0 bases and J by 7 bases, with 13 bases between the two germline ends. The CDR3 is 14 amino acids. DNA of the CDR3: TGTGCCAGCAGTTACTCGAACTCCTTCTGGGAGCAGTACTTC. It yields the protein CASSYSNSFWEQYF.

CDR3 region: CASSSPGTSGAVYTDTQYF. As DNA, the CDR3 is TGTGCCAGCAGCTCCCCTGGGACTAGCGGCGCCGTATACACAGATACGCAGTATTTT. The rearrangement joins TRBV5-4 to TRBJ2-3, with TRBD2 matching 11 bases. Losses at the gene ends were 3 bases for V and 2 bases for J; bases not matched to a gene: 14. Per germline, CDR1 SGHNT and CDR2 YYREEE (reference sequence). CDR3 size: 19 residues. The full variable domain, its missing parts supplied by reference TRBV5-4 and TRBJ2-3, is ETGVTQSPTHLIKTRGQQVTLRCSSQSGHNTVSWYQQALGQGPQFIFQYYREEENGRGNFPPRFSGLQFPNYSSELNVNALELDDSALYLCASSSPGTSGAVYTDTQYFGPGTRLTVL.

The chain links TRBV7-9 to TRBJ1-3; D may be TRBD1 (6 bases). The V gene lost 1 base and the J gene lost 11 bases, with 24 bases spanning the gap. Per the germline V gene, CDR1 is SEHNR and CDR2 is FQNEAQ (reference sequence). The CDR3 covers 17 residues. As DNA, the CDR3 is TGTGCCAGCAGCTTAGGGGGGGGCCCCCGAGTGAAGGTCGCCATATATTTT. Translated: CASSLGGGPRVKVAIYF.